The 19 T cell receptor beta chains listed next were all sequenced from one sample in a study of molecular identifiers for immune sequencing clone quantification. Using its own MiXCR run on the PCR reads, TCRdb lists one record per CDR3 protein. Of about 320,000 distinct CDR3 sequences listed, about 22% are singletons. Sequenced: naive CD8+ T cells from blood, with Jurkat cell RNA spiked in. Indicated subset: FACS-sorted CD8+CD4-CCR7+CD45RA+ naive T cells. These receptors were collected from a human donor in good health. Some libraries in this study had Jurkat cell RNA spiked in.

This clonotype came up many times. The CDR3 sequence is CAISSSYEQYF. DNA of the CDR3: TGTGCCATCAGTAGCTCCTACGAGCAGTACTTC. The chain joins TRBV10-3 to TRBJ2-7; no clear D gene. Germline assignment: CDR1 ENHRY and CDR2 SYGVKD. Deletions cut 5 bases from V and 0 bases from J, with 2 bases between. CDR3 length equals 11 residues.

At least ten counts were recorded for this clonotype. This sequence joins TRBV29-1 and TRBJ1-1; 9 bases agree with TRBD1. V lost 5 bases, J lost 8 bases, and 6 bases stayed unmatched. The CDR3 is 12 amino acids. Germline V lookup: CDR1 SQVTM, CDR2 ANQGSEA. CDR3 loop: CSVRGQGKEAFF. In DNA, the CDR3 is TGCAGCGTTAGAGGACAGGGGAAAGAAGCTTTCTTT.

This clonotype was seen ten or more times. For the CDR3, the DNA is TGTGCCAGCAGCAGCTTTTACAATGAGCAGTTCTTC. It codes for CASSSFYNEQFF. The chain combines TRBV6-5 with TRBJ2-1; D gene ambiguous. The CDR3 sequence is 12 residues long. Germline V gives CDR1 MNHEY, CDR2 SVGAGI. V was pared by 6 bases and J by 4 bases, with 7 bases between.

The V gene is TRBV9, the J gene TRBJ1-1, with a tentative D call TRBD1 (6 bases). CDR3 length: 17 residues. Germline V gives CDR1 SGDLS, CDR2 YYNGEE. Trimming took off 4 bases at V and 4 bases at J, with 23 bases between the two ends. In DNA, the CDR3 is TGTGCCAGCAGCCCCGATGTAGGTATTCAGGGGTTCACTGAAGCTTTCTTT. Encoded protein: CASSPDVGIQGFTEAFF.

This clonotype was counted at least ten times. This chain links TRBV6-5 with TRBJ2-3; no definite D call. Trimming cost V 5 bases and J 1 base, with 13 bases left between them. The CDR3 has 15 amino acids. Germline V CDR1 and CDR2: MNHEY, SVGAGI. CDR3 bases: TGTGCCAGCAGTCCTCCTGGTTGGGGCACAGATACGCAGTATTTT. Protein sequence: CASSPPGWGTDTQYF.

About this clonotype: A single base separates this from a much larger clone, so it may be a read error. In this CDR3 the conserved last residue, phenylalanine or tryptophan, is missing, so a read error is likely. This chain joins TRBV7-9 and TRBJ1-1; 7 bases are a match to TRBD1. The junction had 8 bases not matched to a gene; V was cut back by 5 bases and J by 2 bases. Per the germline V gene, CDR1 is SEHNR and CDR2 is FQNEAQ (reference sequence). The CDR3 extends over 15 amino acids. Here the CDR3 DNA reads TGTGCCAGCAGCGGATGGGACAGAGAAAACACTGAAGCTTTCCTT. It translates to CASSGWDRENTEAFL.

This clonotype was picked up many times. The chain has TRBV7-9 and TRBJ1-1; tentatively, D is TRBD1 (5 bases). Germline V gene data show CDR1 as SEHNR and CDR2 as FQNEAQ (reference sequence). This CDR3 contains 16 residues. V was clipped by 2 bases and J by 4 bases, with 17 bases between them. CDR3 sequence (DNA): TGTGCCAGCAGCTTACAGGGTTCGGGAATTGGCACTGAAGCTTTCTTT. Translating gives CASSLQGSGIGTEAFF. The full variable domain, in which reference TRBV7-9 and TRBJ1-1 provide the parts outside the CDR3, is DTGVSQNPRHKITKRGQNVTFRCDPISEHNRLYWYRQTLGQGPEFLTYFQNEAQLEKSRLLSDRFSAERPKGSFSTLEIQRTEQGDSAMYLCASSLQGSGIGTEAFFGQGTRLTVV.

This clonotype showed up just once. The chain is built from TRBV11-2 and TRBJ2-7; 9 bases line up with TRBD1. V was clipped by 3 bases and J by 4 bases; unmatched bases: 7. In germline, CDR1 is SGHAT, CDR2 FQNNGV. The CDR3 has 15 residues. CDR3 residues: CASSFGTGTFYEQYF. In DNA, the CDR3 is TGTGCCAGCAGCTTCGGGACAGGGACTTTTTACGAGCAGTACTTC.

The J gene is TRBJ2-1, the V gene TRBV7-9; 7 nucleotides line up with TRBD1. The V gene's germline CDR1 is SEHNR and CDR2 FQNEAQ (reference sequence). V trimming: 2 bases; J trimming: 5 bases; junction bases outside the gene matches: 12. CDR3 length: 17 residues. The CDR3 sequence is CASSLPAGGVPHNEQFF. The DNA of the CDR3 is TGTGCCAGCAGCTTACCGGCAGGGGGAGTCCCCCACAATGAGCAGTTCTTC.

This clonotype was observed a few times. This CDR3 reads CASSFGGYRTEAFF. In nucleotides, the CDR3 is TGTGCCAGCAGCTTTGGAGGGTATAGGACTGAAGCTTTCTTT. This chain connects TRBV5-5 to TRBJ1-1; D gene ambiguous. Germline loops: CDR1 SGHKS, CDR2 YYEKEE (reference sequence). The V and J ends lost 2 bases and 5 bases respectively, with 13 bases between them. The CDR3 spans 14 residues.

The table lists this clonotype with many counts. This chain connects TRBV2 to TRBJ2-5, with D tentatively TRBD1 (5 bases). Germline-derived CDR1 and CDR2 are SNHLY and FYNNEI. CDR3 length equals 14 residues. Trimming took 6 bases from V and 0 from J, leaving 11 bases between them. The CDR3 DNA sequence: TGTGCCAGCAGAACGGACACGAACCAAGAGACCCAGTACTTC. Translation: CASRTDTNQETQYF.

This clonotype occurred a few times. The chain employs TRBV19 and TRBJ1-5; D is uncertain. In germline, CDR1 is LNHDA, CDR2 SQIVND (reference sequence). V was trimmed by 5 bases and J by 2 bases, leaving 13 bases between them. The CDR3 runs to 15 residues. Written as DNA, the CDR3 is TGTGCCAGTAGTCCTGTAAATCGGGGCAATCAGCCCCAGCATTTT. This codes for CASSPVNRGNQPQHF.

There are many counts of this clonotype. V and J are TRBV7-2 and TRBJ1-5; the D is unclear. The CDR3 has 14 amino acids. Germline V gives CDR1 SGHTA, CDR2 FQGNSA. The V end was cut by 0 bases, the J end by 0 bases, with 3 bases between. CDR3 loop: CASSLATSNQPQHF. The CDR3 nucleotides are TGTGCCAGCAGCTTAGCCACTAGCAATCAGCCCCAGCATTTT.

The chain uses TRBV6-2 or TRBV6-3 and TRBJ2-3; perhaps TRBD1 as D (8 bases). V shed 6 bases and J shed 0 bases, with 16 bases lying between them. There are 16 residues in the CDR3. In germline, CDR1 is MNHEY, CDR2 SVGEGT. This CDR3 reads CASRINRGGSTDTQYF. CDR3 coding DNA: TGTGCCAGCAGGATTAACAGGGGGGGAAGCACAGATACGCAGTATTTT.

This clonotype has at least ten counts. J is TRBJ2-1 and V is TRBV7-3, with D possibly being TRBD2 (5 bases). Germline assignment: CDR1 SGHTA and CDR2 FQGTGA. This CDR3 is 14 amino acids long. Trimming took off 3 bases at V and 2 bases at J, with 8 bases between the two ends. The chain's CDR3 is CASSFTGTYNEQFF. The CDR3 DNA is TGTGCCAGCAGCTTTACGGGAACCTACAATGAGCAGTTCTTC.

This clonotype was recorded at least ten times. J is TRBJ2-5 and V is TRBV7-9; 11 bases fit TRBD1. CDR3 length equals 16 residues. The junction had 10 bases not matched to a gene; V was cut back by 5 bases and J by 5 bases. In germline, CDR1 is SEHNR, CDR2 FQNEAQ (reference sequence). The CDR3 is CASSRWTGGGSETQYF. In DNA form, the CDR3 reads TGTGCCAGCAGCAGATGGACAGGGGGCGGATCGGAGACCCAGTACTTC.

Concerning this clonotype itself: Since a much larger clone is just one base distant, this may be a read error. The rearrangement uses TRBV5-3 and TRBJ2-3; TRBD1 matches at 8 bases. TRBV5-3 is placed among ORFs of uncertain function. This CDR3 comprises 15 residues. The DNA of the CDR3 is TGTGCCAGCAGCTCCACAGGGGGGACCACAGATGCGCAGTATTTT. Its protein product is CASSSTGGTTDAQYF.

The sample holds one count of this clonotype. A much larger clone differs from this one at a single base, so this may be a read error. The V gene is TRBV6-6, the J gene TRBJ1-1, with unresolved D. V was cut by 2 bases and J by 4 bases, with 14 bases left in between. Germline CDR1 reads MNHNY; CDR2 reads SVGAGI (reference sequence). This CDR3 region has 15 residues. The CDR3 DNA sequence: TGTGCCAGCAGTTACGTGCGGCCGGGGAGCACTGAAGCTTTCTTT. Translation gives CASSYVRPGSTEAFF.

This clonotype occurred a few times. This chain uses TRBV10-2 with TRBJ1-5, with 7 positions matching TRBD1. The CDR3 is made up of 15 amino acids. Germline V gene lookup returns CDR1 WSHSY and CDR2 SAAADI. The junction had 4 bases not matched to a gene; V was cut back by 3 bases and J by 2 bases. The DNA for the CDR3 is TGCGCCAGCAGTGACCAAGGGGGCGGCAATCAGCCCCAGCATTTT. Translated: CASSDQGGGNQPQHF.